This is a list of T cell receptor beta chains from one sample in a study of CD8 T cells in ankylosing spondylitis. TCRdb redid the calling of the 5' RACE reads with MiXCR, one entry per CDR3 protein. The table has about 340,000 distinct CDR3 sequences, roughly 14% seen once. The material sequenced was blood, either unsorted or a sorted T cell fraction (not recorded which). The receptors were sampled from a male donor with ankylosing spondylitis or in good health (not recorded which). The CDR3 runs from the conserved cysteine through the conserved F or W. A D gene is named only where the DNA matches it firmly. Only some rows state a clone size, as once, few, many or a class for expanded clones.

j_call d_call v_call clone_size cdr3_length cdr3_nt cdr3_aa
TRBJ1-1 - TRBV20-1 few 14 TGCAGTGCTAGAGCCAGAACCATGAACACTGAAGCTTTCTTT CSARARTMNTEAFF
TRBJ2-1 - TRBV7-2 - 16 TGTGCCAGCAGCTTAGGGGGGGGCCCAAACTACAATGAGCAGTTCTTC CASSLGGGPNYNEQFF
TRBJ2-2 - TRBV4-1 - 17 TGCGCCAGCAGCAACCGAGGCGTACGGGCGAACACCGGGGAGCTGTTTTTT CASSNRGVRANTGELFF
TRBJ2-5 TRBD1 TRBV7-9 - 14 TGTGCCAGCAGCTTCCCGGGACAGGAAGAGACCCAGTACTTC CASSFPGQEETQYF
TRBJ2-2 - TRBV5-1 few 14 TGCGCCAGCAGCCTAACTGCCTCCCCGGGGGAGCTGTTTTTT CASSLTASPGELFF
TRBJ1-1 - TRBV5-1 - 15 TGCGCCAGCAGCTGGGCCGGGACCGTACAGACTGAAGCTTTCTTT CASSWAGTVQTEAFF
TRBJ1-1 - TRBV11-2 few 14 TGTGCCAGCAGCTTAGTGGCAGGGAGAACTGAAGCTTTCTTT CASSLVAGRTEAFF
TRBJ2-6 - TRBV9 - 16 TGTGCCAGCAGCGCCACCACGGGAGCTGGGGCCAACGTCCTGACTTTC CASSATTGAGANVLTF
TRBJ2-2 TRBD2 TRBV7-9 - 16 TGTGCCAGCAGCTTAGATCTAGCGGGAGCCCCCGGGGAGCTGTTTTTT CASSLDLAGAPGELFF
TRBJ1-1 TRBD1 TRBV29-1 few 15 TGCAGCGCAACCACAGGGGGTCCCGGGAACACTGAAGCTTTCTTT CSATTGGPGNTEAFF
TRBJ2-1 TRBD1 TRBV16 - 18 TGTGCCAGCAGCCCCCGGACAGGGCTTTCAGAAAGGGGGAATGAGCAGTTCTTC CASSPRTGLSERGNEQFF
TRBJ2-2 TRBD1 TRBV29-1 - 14 TGCAGCGTTGCCGACAGGGCGGACACCGGGGAGCTGTTTTTT CSVADRADTGELFF
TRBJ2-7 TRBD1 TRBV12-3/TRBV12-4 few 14 TGTGCCAGCACCTCGGGACAGTTCAGCTACGAGCAGTACTTC CASTSGQFSYEQYF
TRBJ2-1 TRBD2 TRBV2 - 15 TGTGCCAGCAGGGGGGGGACTAGCGGGACCAATGAGCAGTTCTTC CASRGGTSGTNEQFF
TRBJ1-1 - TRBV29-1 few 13 TGCAGCGTTACAGGCGTCCGAACGGCTGAAGCTTTCTTT CSVTGVRTAEAFF
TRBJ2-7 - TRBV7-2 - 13 TGTGCCAGCAGCCGCGTAACCGCCTACGAGCAGTACTTC CASSRVTAYEQYF
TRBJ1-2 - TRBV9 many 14 TGTGCCAGCAGTCCGAAACCCCAGGGACCTGGCTACACCTTC CASSPKPQGPGYTF
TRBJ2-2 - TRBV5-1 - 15 TGCGCCAGCAGCTGGGACGGCGCGAACACCGGGGAGCTGTTTTTT CASSWDGANTGELFF
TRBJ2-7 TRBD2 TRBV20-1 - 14 TGCAGTGCTAGCCCGACTAGCGGGGCTTACGAGCAGTACTTC CSASPTSGAYEQYF
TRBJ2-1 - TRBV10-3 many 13 TGTGCCATCAGTGGGCAGGGCGAGAATGAGCAGTTCTTC CAISGQGENEQFF
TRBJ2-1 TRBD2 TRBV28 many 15 TGTGCCAGCAGTTTAACCGGACTAGCGAGGAATGAGCAGTTCTTC CASSLTGLARNEQFF
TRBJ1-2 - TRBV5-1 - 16 TGCGCCAGCAGCTTGGGACCCCTAGGGGGTAACTATGGCTACACCTTC CASSLGPLGGNYGYTF
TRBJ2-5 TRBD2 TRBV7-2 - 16 TGTGCCAGCAGCTTAAGGGGACTAGCGGGGGTAGAGACCCAGTACTTC CASSLRGLAGVETQYF
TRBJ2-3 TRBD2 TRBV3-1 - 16 TGTGCCAGCAGCGGTCTAGCGGGCCACAGCACAGATACGCAGTATTTT CASSGLAGHSTDTQYF
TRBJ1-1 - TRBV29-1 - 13 TGCAGCGGTGCGACAGGAGGGAACACTGAAGCTTTCTTT CSGATGGNTEAFF
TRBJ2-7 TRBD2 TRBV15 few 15 TGTGCCACCAGCAGGGGACTAGCGGGGGCCTACGAGCAGTACTTC CATSRGLAGAYEQYF
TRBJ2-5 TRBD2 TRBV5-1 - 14 TGCGCCAGCAGCCCGGGGGGGCCTAGTGAGACCCAGTACTTC CASSPGGPSETQYF
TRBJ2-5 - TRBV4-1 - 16 TGCGCCAGCAGCCAAGTTAGGTCGGGGCCGGTAGAGACCCAGTACTTC CASSQVRSGPVETQYF
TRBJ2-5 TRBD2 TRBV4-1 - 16 TGCGCCAGCAGCCTCGGACTAGCGGGTTTCCAAGAGACCCAGTACTTC CASSLGLAGFQETQYF